This T cell receptor beta chain was found in a study of blood T cell repertoires in COVID-19. The wider study: Italy, Spain and the United States were the sources of the convalescent and acute COVID-19 samples.

Those enrolled, adults aged roughly 18 to 90 years, came from 24 US areas. Participants' reported clinical history set cohort assignment. TCRdb's copy holds only in-frame clones and misses some; the assay was immunoSEQ multiplex PCR. The sample lists fewer than 350,000 clones; 80% to 90% were seen once. Trimming removed 2 bases at V and 4 bases at J, with 12 bases between. CDR3 length: 14 residues. Germline-derived CDR1 and CDR2 are SGHNT and YYREEE (reference sequence). The specimen was PBMCs or T cells enriched from blood (not recorded which). The origin of this receptor is a man aged 25 to 40 who had recovered from COVID-19. The rearrangement links TRBV5-4 to TRBJ1-2; no clear D gene. The CDR3 reads CASSFVERSYGYTF. Written as DNA, the CDR3 is TGTGCCAGCAGCTTTGTCGAGAGAAGCTATGGCTACACCTTC.